This note documents a single TCR beta chain sequence. This specimen comes from a study of blood T cell repertoires in COVID-19. This CDR3 is 14 amino acids long. Germline assignment: CDR1 SGHRS and CDR2 YFSETQ. The J segment lost 2 bases and the V segment lost 3 bases, leaving 1 base of the junction unmatched. Sequenced by immunoSEQ multiplex PCR; TCRdb stores in-frame clones only, minus some. The data show 100,000 to 140,000 clones, over 60% seen once. The genes are TRBV5-1 and TRBJ2-7; 11 positions match TRBD1. The TCR sequence derives from a man between 65 and 79 years old with acute or convalescent COVID-19. The sequenced material came from peripheral blood. The chain's CDR3 is CASSSGQGAYEQYF. The CDR3 nucleotides read TGCGCCAGCAGCTCGGGACAGGGGGCCTACGAGCAGTACTTC.